This TCR beta chain was identified in a study of blood T cell repertoires in COVID-19. This table comes from immunoSEQ multiplex PCR, and its TCRdb copy is limited to in-frame clones, with some not included. Here the sample spans fewer than 300,000 clones, 80% to 90% being singletons. The CDR3 runs 13 residues. Trimming cost V 7 bases and J 0 bases, with 7 bases left between them. The germline CDR1 and CDR2 sequences are ENHRY and SYGVKD. The sequence came from a woman in her 30s who had recovered from COVID-19. This chain connects TRBV10-3 to TRBJ1-3; D not resolved. Material: PBMCs or T cells enriched from blood (not recorded which). In DNA, the CDR3 is TGTGCCATCAAAGCTGCCTCTGGAAACACCATATATTTT. Translating it yields CAIKAASGNTIYF.